One T cell receptor (beta chain) is described in this entry. The antigen is not known. This sample stems from a study of CD8+ T cells in alopecia areata. Study overall: People stayed on tofacitinib for 6 to 18 months, then stopped the drug for 6 months.

General study results and limits: The study found that many expanded lesional clones persisted in scalp and blood during tofacitinib. Sequencing of scalp tissue also captures the resident alphabeta T cells of normal skin.

Following RNA extraction, reverse transcription yielded cDNA that acted as the sequencing template. Measured with immunoSEQ multiplex PCR; TCRdb has only the in-frame clones, and not every one. Of 85,000 to 110,000 clones in the sample, approximately 90% are singletons; the top ten hold 11%. Germline values: CDR1 KGHSY, CDR2 FQNENV. Germline trimming cut 0 bases from V and 3 bases from J; bases unmatched to any gene: 5. This CDR3 contains 16 residues. Treatment: oral pan-JAK inhibitor, 5-10 mg twice daily. The chain has TRBV16 and TRBJ2-1; 7 nucleotides align to TRBD2. This TCR was recovered from a human donor with alopecia areata. The input for sequencing was CD8+ T cells sorted from blood, taken at roughly week 30, from a patient treated with tofacitinib. This chain's CDR3 is CASSQSSASGYNEQFF. For the CDR3, the DNA is TGTGCCAGCAGCCAATCCTCGGCTAGCGGCTACAATGAGCAGTTCTTC.